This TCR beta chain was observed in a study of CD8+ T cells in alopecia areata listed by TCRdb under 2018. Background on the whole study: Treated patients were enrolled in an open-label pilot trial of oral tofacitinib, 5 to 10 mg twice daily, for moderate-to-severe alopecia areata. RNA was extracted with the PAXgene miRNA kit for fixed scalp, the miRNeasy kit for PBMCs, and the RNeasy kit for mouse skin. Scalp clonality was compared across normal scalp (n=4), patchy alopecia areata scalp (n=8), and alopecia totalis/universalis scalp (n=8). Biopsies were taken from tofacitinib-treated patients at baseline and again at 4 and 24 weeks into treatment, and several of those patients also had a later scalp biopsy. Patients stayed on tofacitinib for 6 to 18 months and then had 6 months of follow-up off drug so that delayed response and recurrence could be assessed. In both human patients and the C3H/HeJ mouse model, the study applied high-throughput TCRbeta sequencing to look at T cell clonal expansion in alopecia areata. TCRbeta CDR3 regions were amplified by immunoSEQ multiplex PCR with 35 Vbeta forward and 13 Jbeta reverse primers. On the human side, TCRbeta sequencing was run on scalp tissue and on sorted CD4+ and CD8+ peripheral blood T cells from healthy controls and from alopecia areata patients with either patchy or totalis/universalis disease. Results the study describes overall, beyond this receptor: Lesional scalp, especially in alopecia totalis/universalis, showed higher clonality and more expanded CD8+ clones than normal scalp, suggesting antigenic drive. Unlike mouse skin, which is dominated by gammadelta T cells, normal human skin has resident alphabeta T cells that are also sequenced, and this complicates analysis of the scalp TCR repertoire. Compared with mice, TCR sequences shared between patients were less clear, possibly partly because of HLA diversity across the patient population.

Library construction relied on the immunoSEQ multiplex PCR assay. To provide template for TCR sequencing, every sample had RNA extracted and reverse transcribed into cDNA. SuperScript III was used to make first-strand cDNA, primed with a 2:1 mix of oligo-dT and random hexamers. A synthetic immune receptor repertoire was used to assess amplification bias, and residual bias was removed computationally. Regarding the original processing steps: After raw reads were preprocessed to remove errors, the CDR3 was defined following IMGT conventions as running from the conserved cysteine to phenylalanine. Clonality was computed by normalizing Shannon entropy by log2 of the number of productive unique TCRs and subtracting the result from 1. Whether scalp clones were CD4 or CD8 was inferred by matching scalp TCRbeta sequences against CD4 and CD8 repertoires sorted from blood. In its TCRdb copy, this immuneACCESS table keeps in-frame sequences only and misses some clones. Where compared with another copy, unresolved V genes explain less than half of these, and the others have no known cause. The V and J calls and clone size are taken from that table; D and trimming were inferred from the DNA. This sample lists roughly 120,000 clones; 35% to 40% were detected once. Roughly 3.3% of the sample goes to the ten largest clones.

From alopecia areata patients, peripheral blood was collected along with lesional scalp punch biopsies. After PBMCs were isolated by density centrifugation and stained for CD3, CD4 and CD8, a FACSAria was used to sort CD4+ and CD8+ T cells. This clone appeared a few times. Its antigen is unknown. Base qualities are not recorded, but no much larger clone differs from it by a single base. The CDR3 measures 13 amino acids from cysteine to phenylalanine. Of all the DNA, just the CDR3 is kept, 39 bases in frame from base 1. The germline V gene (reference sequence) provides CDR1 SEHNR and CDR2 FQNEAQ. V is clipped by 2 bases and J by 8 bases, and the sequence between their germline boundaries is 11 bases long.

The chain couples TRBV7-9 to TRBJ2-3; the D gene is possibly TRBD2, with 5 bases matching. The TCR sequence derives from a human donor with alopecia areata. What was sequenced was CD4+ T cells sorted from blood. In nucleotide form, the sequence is TGTGCCAGCAGCTTAAGTTTAAGCGGTACGCAGTATTTT. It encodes CASSLSLSGTQYF.